These 9 T cell receptor beta chains were all obtained from the same sample, sequenced in a study of T cell responses to AZD1222 COVID-19 vaccine. Measured with immunoSEQ multiplex PCR; TCRdb has only the in-frame clones, and not every one. Among 130,000 to 150,000 clones listed, 88% were seen once. The material sequenced was peripheral blood, taken on day 0 of MenACWY control vaccination. Every receptor here comes from an adult in good health.

The rearrangement uses TRBV4-3 and TRBJ2-5; either TRBD1 or TRBD2 may fit D (5 bases each). Germline V gene sequence: CDR1 LGHNA, CDR2 YSLEER. Trimming removed 0 bases from V and 7 bases from J, with 12 bases in between. This CDR3 is built from 14 residues. The DNA for the CDR3 is TGCGCCAGCAGCCAAGATCCGGGACCGTGGACCCAGTACTTC. Residues: CASSQDPGPWTQYF.

The genes are TRBV6-1 and TRBJ1-2; D unclear. Germline lookup yields CDR1 MNHNS and CDR2 SASEGT. The ends were cut back, 2 bases at V and 4 bases at J, with 11 bases in the middle. The CDR3 consists of 14 residues. DNA for the CDR3: TGTGCCAGCAGTGAAAATCTGGGAGCCTATGGCTACACCTTC. Its protein product is CASSENLGAYGYTF.

The chain uses TRBV11-2 and TRBJ2-3, with D perhaps matching TRBD2 (7 bases). Deletions cut 5 bases from V and 7 bases from J, with 13 bases between. The CDR3 runs to 13 residues. Germline V CDR1 and CDR2: SGHAT, FQNNGV. CDR3 residues: CASSPSGGNTQYF. DNA of the CDR3: TGTGCCAGCAGCCCGTCGGGGGGCAATACGCAGTATTTT.

J is TRBJ2-7 and V is TRBV7-2; D may be TRBD2 (5 bases). Germline V gene sequence: CDR1 SGHTA, CDR2 FQGNSA. This CDR3 has 16 amino acids. Trimming removed 0 bases from V and 3 bases from J, with 15 bases in between. The CDR3 DNA is TGTGCCAGCAGCTTAGCGCTGGGTGCCGGGGACTACGAGCAGTACTTC. Translation: CASSLALGAGDYEQYF.

The chain combines TRBV28 with TRBJ1-5; D not certain. CDR1 MDHEN and CDR2 SYDVKM come from the germline V gene. V gave up 0 bases and J gave up 0 bases, with 3 bases separating them. The CDR3 sequence is 14 residues long. The DNA of the CDR3 is TGTGCCAGCAGTTTATGGGGTAGCAATCAGCCCCAGCATTTT. Amino acid sequence: CASSLWGSNQPQHF.

The genes are TRBV7-9 and TRBJ2-3, with D tentatively TRBD1 (5 bases). V lost 0 bases and J lost 3, with 10 bases in between. CDR1 is SEHNR and CDR2 is FQNEAQ in the germline V gene (reference sequence). CDR3 size: 15 residues. The chain's CDR3 is CASSLAGPRTDTQYF. The CDR3 DNA reads as TGTGCCAGCAGCTTAGCGGGGCCCAGGACAGATACGCAGTATTTT.

This clone was seen a handful of times. The chain recombines TRBV5-1 with TRBJ1-4; the D is unclear. V was shortened by 4 bases and J by 8 bases, with 15 bases between the two germline ends. Germline V CDR1 and CDR2: SGHRS, YFSETQ. The CDR3 contains 14 residues. The CDR3 coding sequence is TGCGCCAGCAGCATTCAAGCCTCCTACGAAAAACTGTTTTTT. Encoded protein: CASSIQASYEKLFF. Based on the CDR3 plus reference TRBV5-1 and TRBJ1-4, the full variable domain is KAGVTQTPRYLIKTRGQQVTLSCSPISGHRSVSWYQQTPGQGLQFLFEYFSETQRNKGNFPGRFSGRQFSNSRSEMNVSTLELGDSALYLCASSIQASYEKLFFGSGTQLSVL.

The chain joins TRBV19 to TRBJ2-1; D call uncertain. The germline V gene has CDR1 LNHDA and CDR2 SQIVND (reference sequence). The CDR3 runs to 15 residues. V lost 3 bases and J lost 3, with 12 bases in between. The CDR3 spells CASSIDTGSYNEQFF. The CDR3 coding sequence is TGTGCCAGTAGTATCGACACCGGCAGCTACAATGAGCAGTTCTTC.

The chain carries TRBV7-2 and TRBJ2-3, with D possibly TRBD2 on 6 matching bases. Germline V gives CDR1 SGHTA, CDR2 FQGNSA. There are 15 residues in the CDR3. V shed 1 base and J shed 4 bases, with 12 bases lying between them. The CDR3 here is CASSLVSGVADTQYF. For the CDR3, the DNA is TGTGCCAGCAGCTTAGTTTCGGGGGTTGCAGATACGCAGTATTTT.